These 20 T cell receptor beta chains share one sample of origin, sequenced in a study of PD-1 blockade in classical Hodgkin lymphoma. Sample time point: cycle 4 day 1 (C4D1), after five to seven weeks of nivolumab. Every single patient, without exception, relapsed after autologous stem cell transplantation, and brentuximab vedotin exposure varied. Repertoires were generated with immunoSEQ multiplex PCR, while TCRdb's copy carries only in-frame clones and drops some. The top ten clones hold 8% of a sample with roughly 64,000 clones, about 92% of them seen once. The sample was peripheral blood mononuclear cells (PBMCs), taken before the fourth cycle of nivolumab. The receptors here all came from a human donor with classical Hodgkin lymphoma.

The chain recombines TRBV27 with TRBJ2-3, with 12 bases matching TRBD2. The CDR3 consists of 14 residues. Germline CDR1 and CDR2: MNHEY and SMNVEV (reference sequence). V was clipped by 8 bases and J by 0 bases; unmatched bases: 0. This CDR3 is CASGLAGSTDTQYF. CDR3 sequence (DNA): TGTGCCAGCGGACTAGCGGGAAGCACAGATACGCAGTATTTT.

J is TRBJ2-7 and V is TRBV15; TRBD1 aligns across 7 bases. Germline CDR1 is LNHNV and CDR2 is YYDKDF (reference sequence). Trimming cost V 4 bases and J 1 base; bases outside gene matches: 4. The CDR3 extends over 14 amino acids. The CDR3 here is CATSTGDRSYEQYF. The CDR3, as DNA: TGTGCCACCAGCACCGGGGACAGATCCTACGAGCAGTACTTC.

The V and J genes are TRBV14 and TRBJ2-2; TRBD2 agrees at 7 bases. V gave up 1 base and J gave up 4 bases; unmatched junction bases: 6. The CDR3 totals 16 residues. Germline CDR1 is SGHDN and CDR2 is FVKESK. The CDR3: CASSQVRGVTTGELFF. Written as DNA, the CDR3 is TGTGCCAGCAGCCAAGTCCGGGGGGTCACCACCGGGGAGCTGTTTTTT. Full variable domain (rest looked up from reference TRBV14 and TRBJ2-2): EAGVTQFPSHSVIEKGQTVTLRCDPISGHDNLYWYRRVMGKEIKFLLHFVKESKQDESGMPNNRFLAERTGGTYSTLKVQPAELEDSGVYFCASSQVRGVTTGELFFGEGSRLTVL.

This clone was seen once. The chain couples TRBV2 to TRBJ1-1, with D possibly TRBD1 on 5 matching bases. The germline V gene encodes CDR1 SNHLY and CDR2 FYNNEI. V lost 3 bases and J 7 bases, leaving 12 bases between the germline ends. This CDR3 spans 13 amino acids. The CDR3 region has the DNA TGTGCCAGCAGTGACCGGGGGGGGTTTGAAGCTTTCTTT. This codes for CASSDRGGFEAFF.

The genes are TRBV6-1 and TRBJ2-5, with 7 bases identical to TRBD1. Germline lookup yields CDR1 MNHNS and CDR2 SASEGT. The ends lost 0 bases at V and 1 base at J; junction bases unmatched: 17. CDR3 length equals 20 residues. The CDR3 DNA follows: TGTGCCAGCAGTGAAGCCTGGGGAGTCACCGTACAGGGGAGCCAAGAGACCCAGTACTTC. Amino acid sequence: CASSEAWGVTVQGSQETQYF.

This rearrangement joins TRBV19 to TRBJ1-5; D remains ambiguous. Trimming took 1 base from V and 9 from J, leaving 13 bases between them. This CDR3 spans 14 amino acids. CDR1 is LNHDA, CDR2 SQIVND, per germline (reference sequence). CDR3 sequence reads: CASSIGPGFPPQHF. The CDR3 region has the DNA TGTGCCAGTAGTATAGGCCCGGGATTCCCGCCCCAGCATTTT.

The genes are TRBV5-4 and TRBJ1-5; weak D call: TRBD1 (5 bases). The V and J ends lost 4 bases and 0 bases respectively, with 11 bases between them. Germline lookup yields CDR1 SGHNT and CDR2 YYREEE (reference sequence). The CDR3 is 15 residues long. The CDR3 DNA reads TGTGCCAGCAGCGCGGGGCGGGATAGCAATCAGCCCCAGCATTTT. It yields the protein CASSAGRDSNQPQHF.

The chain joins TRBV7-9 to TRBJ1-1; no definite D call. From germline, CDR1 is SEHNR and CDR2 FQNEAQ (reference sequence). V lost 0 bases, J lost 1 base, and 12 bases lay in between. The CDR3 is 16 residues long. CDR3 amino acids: CASSLAPVISNTEAFF. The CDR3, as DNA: TGTGCCAGCAGCTTAGCCCCAGTTATCTCGAACACTGAAGCTTTCTTT.

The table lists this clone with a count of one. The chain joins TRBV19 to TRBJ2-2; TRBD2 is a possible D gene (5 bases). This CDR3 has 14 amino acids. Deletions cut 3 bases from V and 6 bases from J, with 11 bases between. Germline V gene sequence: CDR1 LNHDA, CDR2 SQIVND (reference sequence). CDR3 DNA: TGTGCCAGTAGTATCGGGAAGGCCGCCGGGGAGCTGTTTTTT. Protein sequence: CASSIGKAAGELFF. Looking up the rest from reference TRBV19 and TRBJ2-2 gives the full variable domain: DGGITQSPKYLFRKEGQNVTLSCEQNLNHDAMYWYRQDPGQGLRLIYYSQIVNDFQKGDIAEGYSVSREKKESFPLTVTSAQKNPTAFYLCASSIGKAAGELFFGEGSRLTVL.

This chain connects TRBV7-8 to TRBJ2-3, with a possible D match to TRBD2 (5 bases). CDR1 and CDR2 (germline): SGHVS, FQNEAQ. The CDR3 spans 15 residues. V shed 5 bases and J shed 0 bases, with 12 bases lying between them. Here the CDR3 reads CASSPLGGSTDTQYF. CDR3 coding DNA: TGTGCCAGCAGCCCCCTTGGCGGGAGCACAGATACGCAGTATTTT.

CDR3 loop: CASSFFGTDSNYGYTF. The CDR3 region has the DNA TGTGCCAGCAGTTTTTTCGGGACAGACTCTAACTATGGCTACACCTTC. The chain uses TRBV28 and TRBJ1-2; 7 nucleotides align to TRBD1. Germline assignment: CDR1 MDHEN and CDR2 SYDVKM. V lost 3 bases and J lost 0; bases outside the gene matches: 7. The CDR3 is made up of 16 amino acids.

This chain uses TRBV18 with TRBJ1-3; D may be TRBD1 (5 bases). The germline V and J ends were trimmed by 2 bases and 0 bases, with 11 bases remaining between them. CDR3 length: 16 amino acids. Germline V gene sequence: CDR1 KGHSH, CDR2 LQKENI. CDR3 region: CASSPRQTDSGNTIYF. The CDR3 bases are TGTGCCAGCTCACCAAGACAGACAGACTCTGGAAACACCATATATTTT.

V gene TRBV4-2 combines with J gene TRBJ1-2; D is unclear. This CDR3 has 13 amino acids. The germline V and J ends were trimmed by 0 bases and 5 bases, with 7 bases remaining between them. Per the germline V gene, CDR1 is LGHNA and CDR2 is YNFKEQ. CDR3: CASSQDHAYGYTF. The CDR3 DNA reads TGTGCCAGCAGCCAAGATCACGCGTATGGCTACACCTTC.

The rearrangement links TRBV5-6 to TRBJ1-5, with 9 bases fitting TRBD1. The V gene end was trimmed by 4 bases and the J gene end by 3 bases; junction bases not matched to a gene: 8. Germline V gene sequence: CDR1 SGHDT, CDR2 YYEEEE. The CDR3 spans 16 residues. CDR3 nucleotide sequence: TGTGCCAGCAGCAACTCCGGGACAGGGTACAATCAGCCCCAGCATTTT. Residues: CASSNSGTGYNQPQHF.

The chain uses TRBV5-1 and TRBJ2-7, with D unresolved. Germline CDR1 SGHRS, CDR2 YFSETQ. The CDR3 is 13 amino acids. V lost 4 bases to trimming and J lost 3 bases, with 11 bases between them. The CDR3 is CASSPDVSYEQYF. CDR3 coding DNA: TGCGCCAGCAGCCCGGATGTAAGCTACGAGCAGTACTTC.

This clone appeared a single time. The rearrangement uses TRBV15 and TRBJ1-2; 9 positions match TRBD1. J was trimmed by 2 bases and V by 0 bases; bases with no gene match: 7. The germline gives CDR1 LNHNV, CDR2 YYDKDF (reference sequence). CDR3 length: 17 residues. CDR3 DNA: TGTGCCACCAGCAGAGATCTACAGGGGGCAAGGAACTATGGCTACACCTTC. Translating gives CATSRDLQGARNYGYTF.

In DNA form, the CDR3 reads TGCGCCAGCAGTGAGCGGGGCGGGAGGGCCGAGAGACCACACAATGAGCAGTTCTTC. Its translation: CASSERGGRAERPHNEQFF. The rearrangement uses TRBV10-2 and TRBJ2-1; TRBD2 aligns across 9 bases. The CDR3 is 19 residues long. The germline V gene has CDR1 WSHSY and CDR2 SAAADI. With V trimmed by 2 bases and J by 5 bases, 16 bases remained unmatched.

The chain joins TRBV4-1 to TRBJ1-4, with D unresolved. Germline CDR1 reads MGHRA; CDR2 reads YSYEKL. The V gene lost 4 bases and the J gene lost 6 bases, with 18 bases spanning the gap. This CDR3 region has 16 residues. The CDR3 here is CASSPHPTESDEKLFF. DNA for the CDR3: TGCGCCAGCAGCCCACACCCCACAGAAAGTGATGAAAAACTGTTTTTT.

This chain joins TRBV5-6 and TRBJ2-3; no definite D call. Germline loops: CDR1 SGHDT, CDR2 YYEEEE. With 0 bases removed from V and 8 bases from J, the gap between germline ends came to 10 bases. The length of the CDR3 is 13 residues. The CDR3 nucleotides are TGTGCCAGCAGCTTGGATGACACCGGTACGCAGTATTTT. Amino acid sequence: CASSLDDTGTQYF.

CDR3 sequence reads: CAWSDNQAYQPQHF. The CDR3 coding sequence is TGTGCCTGGAGTGACAACCAGGCATATCAGCCCCAGCATTTT. The chain recombines TRBV30 with TRBJ1-5; D unresolved. Germline V gene sequence: CDR1 GTSNPN, CDR2 SVGIG (reference sequence). Trimming stripped 1 base from V and 5 bases from J, with 12 bases between. This CDR3 region has 14 residues.